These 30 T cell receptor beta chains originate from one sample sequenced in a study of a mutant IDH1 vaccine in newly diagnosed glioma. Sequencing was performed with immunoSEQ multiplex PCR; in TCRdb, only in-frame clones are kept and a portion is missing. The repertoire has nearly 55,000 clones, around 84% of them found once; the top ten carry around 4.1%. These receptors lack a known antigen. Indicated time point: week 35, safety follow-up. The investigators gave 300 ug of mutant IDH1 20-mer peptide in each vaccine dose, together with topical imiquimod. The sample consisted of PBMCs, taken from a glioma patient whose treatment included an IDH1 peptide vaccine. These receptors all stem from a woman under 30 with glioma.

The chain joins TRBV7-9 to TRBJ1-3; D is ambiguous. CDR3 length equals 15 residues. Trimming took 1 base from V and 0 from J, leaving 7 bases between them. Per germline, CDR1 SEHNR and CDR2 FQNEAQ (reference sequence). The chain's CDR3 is CASSLVVGSGNTIYF. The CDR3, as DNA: TGTGCCAGCAGCTTAGTTGTAGGCTCTGGAAACACCATATATTTT.

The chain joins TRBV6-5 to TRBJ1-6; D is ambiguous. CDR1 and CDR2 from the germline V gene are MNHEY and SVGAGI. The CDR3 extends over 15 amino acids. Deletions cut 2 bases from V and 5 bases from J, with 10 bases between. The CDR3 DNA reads TGTGCCAGCAGTTACGCAGGACTCAATAATTCACCCCTCCACTTT. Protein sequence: CASSYAGLNNSPLHF.

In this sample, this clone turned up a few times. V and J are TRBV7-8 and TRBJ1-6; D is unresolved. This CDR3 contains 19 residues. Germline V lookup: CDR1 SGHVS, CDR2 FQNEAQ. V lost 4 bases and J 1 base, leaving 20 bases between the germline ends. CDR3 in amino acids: CASSSEGDITGSYNSPLHF. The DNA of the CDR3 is TGTGCCAGCAGCTCCGAAGGCGATATCACTGGTTCCTATAATTCACCCCTCCACTTT.

CDR3 protein: CASSPGENTEAFF. For the CDR3, the DNA is TGTGCCAGCAGCCCGGGAGAGAACACTGAAGCTTTCTTT. The gene calls are TRBV5-6 and TRBJ1-1, with no clear D. Germline-derived CDR1 and CDR2 are SGHDT and YYEEEE. The CDR3 covers 13 residues. Trimming left V 4 bases short and J 1 base short, with 8 bases between.

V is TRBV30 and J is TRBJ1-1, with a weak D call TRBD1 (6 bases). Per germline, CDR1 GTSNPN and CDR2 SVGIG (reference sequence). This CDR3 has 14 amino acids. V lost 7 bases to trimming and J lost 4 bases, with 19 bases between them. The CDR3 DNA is TGTGCCTACGGAATCGGGGGGCGCGGCACTGAAGCTTTCTTT. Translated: CAYGIGGRGTEAFF.

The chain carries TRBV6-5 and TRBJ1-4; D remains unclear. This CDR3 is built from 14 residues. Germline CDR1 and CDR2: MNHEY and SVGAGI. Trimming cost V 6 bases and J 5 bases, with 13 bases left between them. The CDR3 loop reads CASRSGLHNEKLFF. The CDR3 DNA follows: TGTGCCAGCAGGTCCGGGCTCCACAATGAAAAACTGTTTTTT.

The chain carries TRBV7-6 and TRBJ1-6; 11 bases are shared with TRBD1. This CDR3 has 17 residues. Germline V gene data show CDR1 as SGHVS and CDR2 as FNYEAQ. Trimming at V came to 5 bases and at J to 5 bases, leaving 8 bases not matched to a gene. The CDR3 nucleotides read TGTGCCAGCAGCCAAAGGACGGGACAGGGGGATAATTCACCCCTCCACTTT. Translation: CASSQRTGQGDNSPLHF.

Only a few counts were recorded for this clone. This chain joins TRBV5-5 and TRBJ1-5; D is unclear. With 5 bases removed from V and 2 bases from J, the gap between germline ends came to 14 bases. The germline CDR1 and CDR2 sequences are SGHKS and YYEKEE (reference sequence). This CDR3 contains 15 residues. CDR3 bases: TGTGCCAGCAGAAGTTTGGGTAGTGGCAATCAGCCCCAGCATTTT. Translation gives CASRSLGSGNQPQHF.

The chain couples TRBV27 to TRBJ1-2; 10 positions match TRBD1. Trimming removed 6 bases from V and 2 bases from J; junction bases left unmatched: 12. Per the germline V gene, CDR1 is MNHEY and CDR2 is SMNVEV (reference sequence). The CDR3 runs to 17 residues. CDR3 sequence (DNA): TGTGCCAGCAGCTACATCGACAGGGGGCTTGGCAACTATGGCTACACCTTC. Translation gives CASSYIDRGLGNYGYTF.

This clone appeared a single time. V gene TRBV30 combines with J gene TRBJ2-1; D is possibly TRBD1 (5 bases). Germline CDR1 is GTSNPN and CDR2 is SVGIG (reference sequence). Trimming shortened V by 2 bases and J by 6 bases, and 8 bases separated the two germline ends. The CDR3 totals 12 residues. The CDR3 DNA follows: TGTGCCTGGAGTCCAGGGTCCAATGAGCAGTTCTTC. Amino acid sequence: CAWSPGSNEQFF.

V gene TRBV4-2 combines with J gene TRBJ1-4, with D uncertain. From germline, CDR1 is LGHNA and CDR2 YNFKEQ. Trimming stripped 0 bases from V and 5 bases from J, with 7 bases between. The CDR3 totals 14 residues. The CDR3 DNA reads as TGTGCCAGCAGCCAAGAGGAAGTGAATGAAAAACTGTTTTTT. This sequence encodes CASSQEEVNEKLFF.

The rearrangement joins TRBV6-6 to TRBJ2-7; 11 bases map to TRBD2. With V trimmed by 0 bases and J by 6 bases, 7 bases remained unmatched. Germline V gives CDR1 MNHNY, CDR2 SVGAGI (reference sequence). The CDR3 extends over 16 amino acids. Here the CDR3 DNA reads TGTGCCAGCAGTTACTCCCTTAGCGGGGGGGTCGGCGAGCAGTACTTC. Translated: CASSYSLSGGVGEQYF.

The CDR3 spells CASSLTATGGGEQYF. In DNA, the CDR3 is TGCGCCAGCAGCTTGACTGCGACAGGGGGAGGCGAGCAGTACTTC. The chain uses TRBV5-1 and TRBJ2-7; 9 positions match TRBD1. V was clipped by 1 base and J by 6 bases; unmatched bases: 8. The germline V gene has CDR1 SGHRS and CDR2 YFSETQ. The CDR3 extends over 15 amino acids.

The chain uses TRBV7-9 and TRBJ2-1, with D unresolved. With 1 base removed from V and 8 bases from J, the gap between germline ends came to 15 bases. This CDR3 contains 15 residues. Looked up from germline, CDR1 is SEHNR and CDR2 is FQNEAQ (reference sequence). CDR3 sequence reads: CASSLVLRGDDEQFF. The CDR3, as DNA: TGTGCCAGCAGCTTAGTGCTGAGAGGTGACGATGAGCAGTTCTTC.

As DNA, the CDR3 is TGTGCCAGCAGCTTAGACTTTAATGAGCAGTTCTTC. As protein: CASSLDFNEQFF. J is TRBJ2-1 and V is TRBV11-2; D is uncertain. Germline CDR1 reads SGHAT; CDR2 reads FQNNGV. V was cut by 0 bases and J by 7 bases, with 4 bases left in between. This CDR3 contains 12 residues.

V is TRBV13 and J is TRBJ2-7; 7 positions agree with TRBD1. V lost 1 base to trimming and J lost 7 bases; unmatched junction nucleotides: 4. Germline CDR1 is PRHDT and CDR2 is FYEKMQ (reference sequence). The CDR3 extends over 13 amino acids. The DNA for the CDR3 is TGTGCCAGCAGCTTAGATCAGGGACAGGAGCAGTACTTC. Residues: CASSLDQGQEQYF.

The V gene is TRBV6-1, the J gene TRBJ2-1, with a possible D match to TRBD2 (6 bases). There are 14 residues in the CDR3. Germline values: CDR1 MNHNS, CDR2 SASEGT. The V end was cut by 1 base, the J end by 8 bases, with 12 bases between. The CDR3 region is CASSEVVAVDEQFF. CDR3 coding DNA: TGTGCCAGCAGTGAAGTAGTAGCGGTGGATGAGCAGTTCTTC.

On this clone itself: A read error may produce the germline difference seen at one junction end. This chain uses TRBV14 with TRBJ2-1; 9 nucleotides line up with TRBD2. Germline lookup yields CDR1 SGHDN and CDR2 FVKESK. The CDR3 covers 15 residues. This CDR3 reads CASSQGLAIYNEQFF. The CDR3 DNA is TGTGCCAGCAGTCAAGGACTAGCGATCTACAATGAGCAGTTCTTC.

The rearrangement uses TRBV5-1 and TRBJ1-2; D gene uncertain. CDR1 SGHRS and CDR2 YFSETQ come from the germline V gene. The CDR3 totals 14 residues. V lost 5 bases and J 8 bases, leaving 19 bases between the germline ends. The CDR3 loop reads CASSDGLPRRGYTF. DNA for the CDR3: TGCGCCAGCAGTGACGGACTTCCTCGTCGGGGCTACACCTTC.

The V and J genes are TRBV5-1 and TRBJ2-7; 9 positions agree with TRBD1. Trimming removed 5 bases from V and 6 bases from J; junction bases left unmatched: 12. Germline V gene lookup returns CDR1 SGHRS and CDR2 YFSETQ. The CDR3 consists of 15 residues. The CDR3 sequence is CASRLGGTGSGEQYF. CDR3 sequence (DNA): TGCGCCAGCAGATTAGGGGGGACAGGGTCTGGCGAGCAGTACTTC.

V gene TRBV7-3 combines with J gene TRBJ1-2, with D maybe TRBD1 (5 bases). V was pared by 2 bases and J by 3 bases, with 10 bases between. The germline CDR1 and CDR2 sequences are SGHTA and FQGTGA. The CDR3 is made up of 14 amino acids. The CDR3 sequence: CASSLEGRDYGYTF. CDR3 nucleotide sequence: TGTGCCAGCAGCTTAGAGGGGAGAGACTATGGCTACACCTTC.

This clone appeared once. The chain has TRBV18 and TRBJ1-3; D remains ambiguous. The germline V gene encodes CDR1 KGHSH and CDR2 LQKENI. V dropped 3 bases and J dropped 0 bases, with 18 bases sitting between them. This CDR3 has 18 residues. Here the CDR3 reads CASSPLAVDKSSGNTIYF. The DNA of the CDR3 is TGTGCCAGCTCACCCCTCGCGGTAGACAAAAGCTCTGGAAACACCATATATTTT.

The CDR3 nucleotides are TGTGCCAGCAGTGCCTACTCAGGGGCCGACTCTGGGGCCAACGTCCTGACTTTC. It is translated as CASSAYSGADSGANVLTF. J is TRBJ2-6 and V is TRBV6-4, with a weak D call TRBD1 (6 bases). The CDR3 extends over 18 amino acids. CDR1 and CDR2 from the germline V gene are MRHNA and SNTAGT. Trimming pared 4 bases from V and 0 bases from J, leaving 16 bases between.

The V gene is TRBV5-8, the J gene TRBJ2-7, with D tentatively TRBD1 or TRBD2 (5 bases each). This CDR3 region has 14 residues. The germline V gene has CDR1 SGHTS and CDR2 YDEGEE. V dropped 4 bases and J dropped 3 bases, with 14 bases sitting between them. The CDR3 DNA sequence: TGTGCCAGCAGCCGGGTGGGGACGGGCTACGAGCAGTACTTC. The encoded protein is CASSRVGTGYEQYF.

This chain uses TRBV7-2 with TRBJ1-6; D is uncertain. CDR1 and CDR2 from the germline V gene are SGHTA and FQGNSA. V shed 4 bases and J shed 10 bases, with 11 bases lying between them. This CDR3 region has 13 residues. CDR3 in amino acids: CASSSVGRSPLHF. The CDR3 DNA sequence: TGTGCCAGCAGCTCCGTGGGTCGATCACCCCTCCACTTT.

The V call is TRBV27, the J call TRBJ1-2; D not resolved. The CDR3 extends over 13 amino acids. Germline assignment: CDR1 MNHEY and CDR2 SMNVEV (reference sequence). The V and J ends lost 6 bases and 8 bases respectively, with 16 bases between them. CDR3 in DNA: TGTGCCAGCAGGACCTGGGGAGAAGAAGGCTACACCTTC. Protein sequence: CASRTWGEEGYTF.

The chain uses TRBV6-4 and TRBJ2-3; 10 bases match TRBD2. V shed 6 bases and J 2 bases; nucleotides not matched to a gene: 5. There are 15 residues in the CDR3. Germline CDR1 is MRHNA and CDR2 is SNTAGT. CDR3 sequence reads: CASSLLAGATDTQYF. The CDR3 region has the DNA TGTGCCAGCAGCCTCCTAGCGGGAGCCACAGATACGCAGTATTTT.

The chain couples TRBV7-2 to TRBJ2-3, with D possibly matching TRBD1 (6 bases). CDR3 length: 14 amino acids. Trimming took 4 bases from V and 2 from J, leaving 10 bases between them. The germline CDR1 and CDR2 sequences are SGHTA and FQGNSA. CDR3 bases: TGTGCCAGCAGCTCCCAGGGGTTCACAGATACGCAGTATTTT. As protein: CASSSQGFTDTQYF.

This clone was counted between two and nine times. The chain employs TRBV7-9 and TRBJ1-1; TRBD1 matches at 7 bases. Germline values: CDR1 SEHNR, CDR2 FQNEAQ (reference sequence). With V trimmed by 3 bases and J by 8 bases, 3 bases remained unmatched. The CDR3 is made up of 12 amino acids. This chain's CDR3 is CASSFQGGEAFF. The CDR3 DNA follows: TGTGCCAGCAGCTTTCAGGGGGGAGAAGCTTTCTTT. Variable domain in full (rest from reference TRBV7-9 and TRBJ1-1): DTGVSQNPRHKITKRGQNVTFRCDPISEHNRLYWYRQTLGQGPEFLTYFQNEAQLEKSRLLSDRFSAERPKGSFSTLEIQRTEQGDSAMYLCASSFQGGEAFFGQGTRLTVV.

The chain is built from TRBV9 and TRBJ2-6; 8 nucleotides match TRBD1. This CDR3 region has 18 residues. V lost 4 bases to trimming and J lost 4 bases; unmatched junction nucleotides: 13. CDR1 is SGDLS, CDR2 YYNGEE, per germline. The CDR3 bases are TGTGCCAGCAGCCCACCAGGGACAGGTACGCGAGGGGCCAACGTCCTGACTTTC. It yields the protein CASSPPGTGTRGANVLTF.